The 17 T cell receptor beta chains given below trace back to one sample, sequenced in a study of identical twins. Each CDR3 protein gets one entry after TCRdb re-called the 5' RACE reads with MiXCR. The sample comprises hundreds of thousands of distinct CDR3 sequences, 15% to 20% of which are singletons, and around 13% rests with the top ten. These sequences were also reported in another study, on T cells expressing NK-cell markers.

Sequenced input: PBMCs. Source of these receptors: a woman under 30 in good health.

This clonotype was detected a few times. This chain uses TRBV6-5 with TRBJ2-3; the D is unclear. From germline, CDR1 is MNHEY and CDR2 SVGAGI. This CDR3 has 14 amino acids. The V gene lost 0 bases and the J gene lost 6 bases, with 10 bases spanning the gap. In DNA form, the CDR3 reads TGTGCCAGCAGTTACTCAGGAGTTGGGGATACGCAGTATTTT. This translates into CASSYSGVGDTQYF.

V is TRBV18 and J is TRBJ2-1; TRBD2 aligns across 8 bases. CDR1 and CDR2 from the germline V gene are KGHSH and LQKENI. V gave up 4 bases and J gave up 7 bases; unmatched junction bases: 6. The length of the CDR3 is 14 residues. As DNA, the CDR3 is TGTGCCAGCTCACGCGGGAGGCAAGGGAATGAGCAGTTCTTC. It translates to CASSRGRQGNEQFF.

In its sample, this clonotype was seen many times. The genes are TRBV12-3 or TRBV12-4 and TRBJ1-5, with D perhaps matching TRBD1 (5 bases). The length of the CDR3 is 15 residues. Trimming stripped 4 bases from V and 2 bases from J, with 12 bases between. CDR3: CASSSFGTGNQPQHF. The CDR3 region has the DNA TGTGCCAGCAGTTCATTCGGGACGGGCAATCAGCCCCAGCATTTT.

This clonotype was counted a few times. The chain has TRBV12-3 or TRBV12-4 and TRBJ2-1; D ambiguous. There are 15 residues in the CDR3. V gave up 8 bases and J gave up 1 base, with 15 bases separating them. CDR3 residues: CASVPSGGSYNEQFF. The CDR3 nucleotides read TGTGCCAGCGTACCTTCGGGTGGGTCCTACAATGAGCAGTTCTTC.

This sequence joins TRBV19 and TRBJ2-5, with TRBD1 matching over 8 bases. CDR1 is LNHDA and CDR2 is SQIVND in the germline V gene (reference sequence). V dropped 3 bases and J dropped 5; count of bases not matched to a gene: 8. This CDR3 has 15 amino acids. The CDR3 loop is CASSIQGAPRETQYF. In DNA form, the CDR3 reads TGTGCCAGTAGTATCCAGGGGGCGCCCCGGGAGACCCAGTACTTC.

The V gene is TRBV20-1, the J gene TRBJ2-3; 7 bases are a match to TRBD2. Germline V gives CDR1 DFQATT, CDR2 SNEGSKA (reference sequence). V shed 6 bases and J 0 bases; nucleotides not matched to a gene: 9. The CDR3 sequence is 15 residues long. The CDR3, as DNA: TGCAGTGCCCTAGGGACGCGGGGGAGCACAGATACGCAGTATTTT. Translating gives CSALGTRGSTDTQYF.

This clonotype was counted a few times. The rearrangement uses TRBV3-1 and TRBJ2-1; 12 bases match TRBD2. Unmatched junction bases numbered 6, after V lost 1 base and J lost 5 bases. The CDR3 loop spans 17 amino acids. The germline CDR1 and CDR2 sequences are LGHDT and YNNKEL (reference sequence). CDR3 in DNA: TGTGCCAGCAGCCAAGGACGACTAGCGGGGGACAACAATGAGCAGTTCTTC. It translates to CASSQGRLAGDNNEQFF.

This clonotype was recorded a few times. The chain uses TRBV12-3 or TRBV12-4 and TRBJ2-5; D gene ambiguous. V lost 1 base and J 0 bases, leaving 6 bases between the germline ends. The CDR3 length is 14 residues. CDR3 coding DNA: TGTGCCAGCAGTTTAGTGGGTAACCAAGAGACCCAGTACTTC. Translated, it gives CASSLVGNQETQYF.

V and J are TRBV7-9 and TRBJ2-1, with D possibly matching TRBD1 (6 bases). The V end lost 9 bases, the J end lost 8 bases, and 23 bases lay between the germline ends. Germline values: CDR1 SEHNR, CDR2 FQNEAQ (reference sequence). This CDR3 comprises 15 residues. This CDR3 reads CASQSQRGGLDEQFF. CDR3 nucleotide sequence: TGTGCCAGTCAGTCCCAACGTGGGGGCCTCGATGAGCAGTTCTTC. The entire variable domain, with the rest obtained from reference TRBV7-9 and TRBJ2-1, is as follows: DTGVSQNPRHKITKRGQNVTFRCDPISEHNRLYWYRQTLGQGPEFLTYFQNEAQLEKSRLLSDRFSAERPKGSFSTLEIQRTEQGDSAMYLCASQSQRGGLDEQFFGPGTRLTVL.

J is TRBJ1-1 and V is TRBV7-9, with D unresolved. V was trimmed by 3 bases and J by 4 bases, leaving 9 bases between them. CDR1 and CDR2 from the germline V gene are SEHNR and FQNEAQ (reference sequence). This CDR3 comprises 13 residues. DNA of the CDR3: TGTGCCAGCAGCTTTGAGGGCTTCACTGAAGCTTTCTTT. This encodes CASSFEGFTEAFF.

This chain links TRBV5-1 with TRBJ2-3; weak D call: TRBD2 (6 bases). The CDR3 consists of 15 residues. V was pared by 0 bases and J by 1 base, with 9 bases between. CDR1 is SGHRS and CDR2 is YFSETQ in the germline V gene. The chain's CDR3 is CASSLEASGTDTQYF. The CDR3 nucleotides read TGCGCCAGCAGCTTGGAGGCTAGCGGCACAGATACGCAGTATTTT.

This clonotype was observed a handful of times. V and J are TRBV5-1 and TRBJ2-3; a possible D gene is TRBD2 (7 bases). The germline V gene encodes CDR1 SGHRS and CDR2 YFSETQ. The CDR3 totals 13 residues. The V gene lost 3 bases and the J gene lost 4 bases, with 9 bases spanning the gap. In nucleotides, the CDR3 is TGCGCCAGCAGCTCGGGGGGCCCAGATACGCAGTATTTT. It encodes CASSSGGPDTQYF.

This chain links TRBV9 with TRBJ1-2; D is perhaps TRBD1 (5 bases). Germline V gene data show CDR1 as SGDLS and CDR2 as YYNGEE. Trimming shortened V by 0 bases and J by 4 bases, and 13 bases separated the two germline ends. The CDR3 loop spans 15 amino acids. This CDR3 is CASSVEPGRGYGYTF. CDR3 coding DNA: TGTGCCAGCAGCGTAGAACCAGGGCGGGGCTATGGCTACACCTTC. Together with reference TRBV9 and TRBJ1-2, the CDR3 gives the full variable domain: DSGVTQTPKHLITATGQRVTLRCSPRSGDLSVYWYQQSLDQGLQFLIQYYNGEERAKGNILERFSAQQFPDLHSELNLSSLELGDSALYFCASSVEPGRGYGYTFGSGTRLTVV.

This clonotype has just one count. The chain employs TRBV7-6 and TRBJ1-4, with 7 bases aligning to TRBD1. Germline V CDR1 and CDR2: SGHVS, FNYEAQ. This CDR3 contains 17 residues. V lost 4 bases to trimming and J lost 6 bases; unmatched junction nucleotides: 14. CDR3 amino acids: CASSSILTGEGYEKLFF. CDR3 in DNA: TGTGCCAGCAGCTCCATCCTTACAGGGGAAGGATATGAAAAACTGTTTTTT. The variable domain in full, with the rest retrieved from reference TRBV7-6 and TRBJ1-4, is GAGVSQSPRYKVTKRGQDVALRCDPISGHVSLYWYRQALGQGPEFLTYFNYEAQQDKSGLPNDRFSAERPEGSISTLTIQRTEQRDSAMYRCASSSILTGEGYEKLFFGSGTQLSVL.

The rearrangement links TRBV7-8 to TRBJ2-3; TRBD2 might be the D (6 bases). Germline V lookup: CDR1 SGHVS, CDR2 FQNEAQ. The V end lost 5 bases, the J end lost 0 bases, and 12 bases lay between the germline ends. The length of the CDR3 is 15 residues. The CDR3 DNA reads as TGTGCCAGCAGCCCCGCGGGGCTTAGCACAGATACGCAGTATTTT. Protein sequence: CASSPAGLSTDTQYF.

This clonotype was seen a handful of times. V and J are TRBV20-1 and TRBJ1-2; D remains ambiguous. The CDR3 extends over 10 amino acids. Trimming took off 5 bases at V and 2 bases at J, with 3 bases between the two ends. CDR1 and CDR2 from the germline V gene are DFQATT and SNEGSKA (reference sequence). The CDR3 spells CSASNYGYTF. CDR3 nucleotides: TGCAGTGCTTCGAACTATGGCTACACCTTC.

This clonotype was counted between two and nine times. The genes are TRBV15 and TRBJ2-3; the D call may be TRBD1 or TRBD2 (6 bases each). This CDR3 region has 15 residues. The germline CDR1 and CDR2 sequences are LNHNV and YYDKDF (reference sequence). V was trimmed by 5 bases and J by 6 bases, leaving 18 bases between them. Here the CDR3 DNA reads TGTGCCACCAGCCCGGACAGCGTGGGACTTGATACGCAGTATTTT. It yields the protein CATSPDSVGLDTQYF.